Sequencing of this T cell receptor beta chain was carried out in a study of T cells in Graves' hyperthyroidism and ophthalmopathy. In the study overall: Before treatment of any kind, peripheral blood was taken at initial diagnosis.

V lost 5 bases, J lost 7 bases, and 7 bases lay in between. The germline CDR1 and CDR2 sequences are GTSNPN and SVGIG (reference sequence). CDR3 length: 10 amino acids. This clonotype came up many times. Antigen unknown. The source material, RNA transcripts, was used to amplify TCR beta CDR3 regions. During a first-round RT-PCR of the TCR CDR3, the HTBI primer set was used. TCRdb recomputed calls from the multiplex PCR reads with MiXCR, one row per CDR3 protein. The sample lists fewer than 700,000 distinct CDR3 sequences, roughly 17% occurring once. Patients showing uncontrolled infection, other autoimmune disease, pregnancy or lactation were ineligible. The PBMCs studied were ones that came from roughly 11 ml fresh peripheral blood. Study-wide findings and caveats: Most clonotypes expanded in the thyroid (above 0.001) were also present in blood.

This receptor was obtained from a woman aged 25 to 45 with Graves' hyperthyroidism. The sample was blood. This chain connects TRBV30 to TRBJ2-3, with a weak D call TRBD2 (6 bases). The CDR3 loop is CAWGGNTQYF. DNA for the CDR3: TGTGCCTGGGGCGGGAATACGCAGTATTTT.